This T cell receptor (beta chain) was captured by sequencing in a study of blood T cell repertoires in COVID-19. Study in general: Donors in the United States, Italy and Spain gave samples during acute or convalescent COVID-19. PBMCs, B-cell-depleted T cells, or T cells were the source of the cDNA or gDNA that made up the material.

Germline values: CDR1 SNHLY, CDR2 FYNNEI. V gave up 6 bases and J gave up 2 bases, with 11 bases separating them. This CDR3 spans 14 amino acids. Per the original data handling: Estimation of nucleated cell counts relied on the amplification of reference gene primers. Method: immunoSEQ multiplex PCR; TCRdb's copy keeps in-frame clones and lacks some. V and J calls and clone size are copied from that table; D and trimming were computed from the DNA. The sample carries about 40,000 clones, over 65% recorded once. The chain joins TRBV2 to TRBJ1-5; D may be TRBD1 (5 bases). Input material: peripheral blood. This sequence was found in a man aged 50 to 59 with active or convalescent COVID-19. In DNA form, the CDR3 reads TGTGCCAGCAGCCCTACAGGACGCAATCAGCCCCAGCATTTT. As protein: CASSPTGRNQPQHF. Together with reference TRBV2 and TRBJ1-5, the CDR3 gives the full variable domain: EPEVTQTPSHQVTQMGQEVILRCVPISNHLYFYWYRQILGQKVEFLVSFYNNEISEKSEIFDDQFSVERPDGSNFTLKIRSTKLEDSAMYFCASSPTGRNQPQHFGDGTRLSIL.